These 7 T cell receptor beta chains were all obtained from the same sample, sequenced in a study of OX40 agonist ivuxolimab in advanced cancers. Using immunoSEQ multiplex PCR, the repertoire was profiled, and TCRdb retains in-frame clones only, with some absent. The data hold several thousand clones, with roughly 77% observed a single time. Material: CD4+ or CD8+ T cells sorted from blood, obtained in a trial of the OX40 agonist ivuxolimab. The receptors originated from an adult with an advanced solid tumor such as melanoma, head and neck, liver or kidney cancer.

V gene TRBV27 combines with J gene TRBJ1-6; TRBD1 is a possible D gene (6 bases). V was pared by 1 base and J by 5 bases, with 21 bases between. The germline CDR1 and CDR2 sequences are MNHEY and SMNVEV (reference sequence). The CDR3 length is 19 residues. This CDR3 reads CASSLYLGFGGANNSPLHF. The CDR3 DNA follows: TGTGCCAGCAGTTTATACTTGGGGTTTGGGGGGGCGAATAATTCACCCCTCCACTTT.

The chain recombines TRBV7-6 with TRBJ2-1; D might be TRBD2 (7 bases). Trimming stripped 1 base from V and 0 bases from J, with 16 bases between. Germline V CDR1 and CDR2: SGHVS, FNYEAQ. This CDR3 has 18 residues. The CDR3 protein is CASSLESGGGSSYNEQFF. The CDR3 bases are TGTGCCAGCAGCTTAGAGTCGGGGGGCGGGAGCTCCTACAATGAGCAGTTCTTC.

This clone was detected only once. The gene calls are TRBV28 and TRBJ2-5; tentatively, D is TRBD1 or TRBD2 (6 bases each). V dropped 5 bases and J dropped 4 bases, with 20 bases sitting between them. Per the germline V gene, CDR1 is MDHEN and CDR2 is SYDVKM. The CDR3 is 16 residues long. As DNA, the CDR3 is TGTGCCAGCAGTCCCCAGCTCGGGGGCCATCGAGAGACCCAGTACTTC. It yields the protein CASSPQLGGHRETQYF. Full variable domain (rest looked up from reference TRBV28 and TRBJ2-5): DVKVTQSSRYLVKRTGEKVFLECVQDMDHENMFWYRQDPGLGLRLIYFSYDVKMKEKGDIPEGYSVSREKKERFSLILESASTNQTSMYLCASSPQLGGHRETQYFGPGTRLLVL.

The J gene is TRBJ2-1, the V gene TRBV4-1; 9 bases are a match to TRBD2. The trim removed 2 bases at V and 4 bases at J, leaving 9 bases unmatched. The CDR3 consists of 17 residues. Germline V gives CDR1 MGHRA, CDR2 YSYEKL. As DNA, the CDR3 is TGCGCCAGCAGCCAAACATCCAGGACTAGCGCGTACAATGAGCAGTTCTTC. Translating it yields CASSQTSRTSAYNEQFF.

The J gene is TRBJ2-5, the V gene TRBV5-6, with D perhaps matching TRBD2 (5 bases). V gave up 1 base and J gave up 3 bases, with 10 bases separating them. Per the germline V gene, CDR1 is SGHDT and CDR2 is YYEEEE. CDR3 length: 14 residues. CDR3 region: CASSLTGLKETQYF. The CDR3 region has the DNA TGTGCCAGCAGCTTGACCGGACTGAAAGAGACCCAGTACTTC.

This chain uses TRBV5-6 with TRBJ1-6; D may be TRBD1 (6 bases). The germline V gene encodes CDR1 SGHDT and CDR2 YYEEEE. Trimming shortened V by 4 bases and J by 0 bases, and 14 bases separated the two germline ends. The CDR3 loop spans 17 amino acids. The CDR3 sequence: CASSTYRASSYNSPLHF. In nucleotides, the CDR3 is TGTGCCAGCAGCACCTACAGGGCCAGCTCCTATAATTCACCCCTCCACTTT.

This clone has just a few counts. The V call is TRBV2, the J call TRBJ2-5; the D gene could be TRBD1 or TRBD2 (6 bases each). V was shortened by 7 bases and J by 2 bases, with 14 bases between the two germline ends. CDR1 SNHLY and CDR2 FYNNEI come from the germline V gene. This CDR3 is built from 14 residues. In DNA, the CDR3 is TGTGCCAGCAACAAGGGGGGCTCACAAGAGACCCAGTACTTC. This codes for CASNKGGSQETQYF.